These T cell receptor beta chains were read from a single sample in a study of blood T cell repertoires in COVID-19. Only in-frame clones appear in the TCRdb table, and some are missing; sequencing was by immunoSEQ multiplex PCR. The data contain roughly 250,000 clones, about 90% of them seen just once; the ten biggest clones take up 3.7%. The sample consisted of peripheral blood. The source is a woman aged 40 to 49 with acute or convalescent COVID-19. Both conserved end residues are trimmed from each CDR3.

len: 16
v_gene: TRBV27
CDR3aa: ASSFIGTGGLSTDTQY

len: 19
v_gene: TRBV9
CDR3aa: ASSARKAWGVTGGRTDTQY

len: 12
v_gene: TRBV2
CDR3aa: ASTKRGGGDTQY

len: 13
v_gene: TRBV6-6
CDR3aa: ASSYSPGVNTEAF

len: 11
v_gene: TRBV2
CDR3aa: ASKGDSNYGYT

len: 13
v_gene: TRBV21-1
CDR3aa: ASSSRGLAKNIQY

len: 13
v_gene: TRBV7-9
CDR3aa: ASSRESGLVGELF

len: 12
v_gene: TRBV2
CDR3aa: ASSELQGFEGYT

len: 12
v_gene: TRBV6-5
CDR3aa: ASSYLDRAEKLF

len: 15
v_gene: TRBV7-7
CDR3aa: ASSSRLTSGGVGTQY

len: 15
v_gene: TRBV11-2
CDR3aa: ASTRPMTGGHTGELF

len: 12
v_gene: TRBV7-2
CDR3aa: ASSLVRQGNGYT

len: 13
v_gene: TRBV24-1
CDR3aa: ATSDPGTGIEGYT

len: 13
v_gene: TRBV13
CDR3aa: ASSLDPDRGNEQF

len: 12
v_gene: TRBV27
CDR3aa: ASSFFGSNYGYT

len: 10
v_gene: TRBV2
CDR3aa: ASSAQMETQY

len: 15
v_gene: TRBV9
CDR3aa: ASSVEVVGGGRDTQY

len: 14
v_gene: TRBV7-8
CDR3aa: ASSLVAAGPYNEQF

len: 18
v_gene: TRBV6-6
CDR3aa: ASSRPGQALSSSYNSPLH

len: 14
v_gene: TRBV5-5
CDR3aa: ASSLASERRGYGYT

len: 14
v_gene: TRBV7-8
CDR3aa: ASSRVPGQGAGGYT

len: 12
v_gene: TRBV6-5
CDR3aa: ASSSWGGDYGYT

len: 12
v_gene: TRBV10-1
CDR3aa: ASSSGTGNQPQH

len: 13
v_gene: TRBV5-8
CDR3aa: ASSSLLTGIYGYT

len: 10
v_gene: TRBV5-1
CDR3aa: ASSYGDYGYT

len: 13
v_gene: TRBV19
CDR3aa: ASSISTGNTGELF

len: 13
v_gene: TRBV27
CDR3aa: ASSRRGGMNTEAF

len: 14
v_gene: TRBV7-2
CDR3aa: ASSLDGTGITDTQY

len: 13
v_gene: TRBV5-1
CDR3aa: ASSLTTGNNEKLF

len: 12
v_gene: TRBV11-2
CDR3aa: ASSFWDSNYGYT

len: 14
v_gene: TRBV29-1
CDR3aa: SVEDIVGSTYNEQF

len: 12
v_gene: TRBV11-3
CDR3aa: ASSSGHAYGTQY

len: 15
v_gene: TRBV15
CDR3aa: ATSRDIGTPHGNEQF

len: 11
v_gene: TRBV10-2
CDR3aa: ASSELANYGYT

len: 12
v_gene: TRBV7-6
CDR3aa: ASSLGTDTDTQY

len: 12
v_gene: TRBV5-6
CDR3aa: ASSLIQGGYGYT

len: 11
v_gene: TRBV7-9
CDR3aa: ASFPGQNTEAF

len: 10
v_gene: TRBV18
CDR3aa: ASSPQGVACT

len: 11
v_gene: TRBV27
CDR3aa: APLFSNTGELF

len: 11
v_gene: TRBV6-5
CDR3aa: ASNPRGGTEAF

len: 16
v_gene: TRBV18
CDR3aa: ASSASGTGGRTNYGYT

len: 12
v_gene: TRBV29-1
CDR3aa: SVGTGAGKNIQY

len: 11
v_gene: TRBV24-1
CDR3aa: ATSDLTSYEQF

len: 12
v_gene: TRBV19
CDR3aa: ASEGRGLNTEAF